A single sample gave rise to the 5 T cell receptor beta chains below, sequenced in a study of shared clonotypes between healthy human individuals. Naive-designated CD8 cells lacked CD45RO, were positively enriched for CCR7, and omitted terminally differentiated effector memory CD45RA+ cells. Profiling relied on immunoSEQ multiplex PCR, and the TCRdb table lists in-frame clones only, not all of them. This table holds about 2.1 million clones, 90% to 95% found once. The sample comprised naive CD8+ T cells from PBMCs. These receptors all stem from a man aged 18-30 years in good health. Some clones in this sample may be carry-over from other donors' samples.

CDR3 residues: CASSFRMTGGYEQYF. In DNA, the CDR3 is TGTGCCAGCAGCTTTCGGATGACAGGGGGCTACGAGCAGTACTTC. The chain employs TRBV5-6 and TRBJ2-7; 9 bases line up with TRBD1. Germline V CDR1 and CDR2: SGHDT, YYEEEE. V shed 2 bases, J shed 3 bases, and the junction held 6 bases outside the gene matches. The CDR3 sequence is 15 residues long.

This clone has a single count. The chain links TRBV6-5 to TRBJ1-3; unclear D gene. The V and J ends lost 2 bases and 4 bases respectively, with 9 bases between them. The CDR3 consists of 14 residues. Germline V gene lookup returns CDR1 MNHEY and CDR2 SVGAGI. This CDR3 is CASSYDAAGNTIYF. Here the CDR3 DNA reads TGTGCCAGCAGTTACGACGCAGCCGGAAACACCATATATTTT.

This chain links TRBV2 with TRBJ2-2; D is perhaps TRBD1 or TRBD2 (6 bases each). This CDR3 is 19 amino acids long. CDR1 SNHLY and CDR2 FYNNEI come from the germline V gene. V lost 5 bases, J lost 5 bases, and 27 bases lay in between. Written as DNA, the CDR3 is TGTGCCAGCAGTCACCACAGGGACTTAGGGGGAAGGGATACCGGGGAGCTGTTTTTT. Residues: CASSHHRDLGGRDTGELFF.

The chain carries TRBV6-5 and TRBJ1-5, with TRBD1 as a possible D gene (5 bases). CDR1 is MNHEY, CDR2 SVGAGI, per germline. With 5 bases removed from V and 5 bases from J, the gap between germline ends came to 16 bases. The CDR3 is made up of 15 amino acids. DNA of the CDR3: TGTGCCAGCAGTAACGACGGGGCCGGGGATCAGCCCCAGCATTTT. It translates to CASSNDGAGDQPQHF.

The chain links TRBV10-3 to TRBJ2-1; D gene unclear. Germline V CDR1 and CDR2: ENHRY, SYGVKD. V dropped 6 bases and J dropped 1 base, with 7 bases sitting between them. The CDR3 is made up of 13 amino acids. The CDR3: CAIRDLSYNEQFF. CDR3 in DNA: TGTGCCATCAGAGACTTGTCCTACAATGAGCAGTTCTTC.